This TCR beta chain was captured by sequencing in a study of T cell repertoires in cytomegalovirus infection. Whole-study context: The authors used CMV epitopes that were HLA-C-restricted (recently identified) and HLA-B-restricted (well studied). Based on public TCR beta signatures, there were indications of CMV infection and of a matching HLA type. Study-wide findings and caveats: Carriage of CMV together with the relevant HLA was identifiable through cumulative public TCR beta family frequency. In two of eight donors, the top clonotype was HLA-C-restricted CMV-specific.

TCRdb redid the calling of the reads with MiXCR, one entry per CDR3 protein. The table has approximately 590,000 distinct CDR3 sequences, 40% seen once. This clonotype was detected only a few times. Its antigen is still unknown. The germline V and J ends were trimmed by 0 bases and 3 bases, with 6 bases remaining between them. CDR1 is MNHGY, CDR2 SAAAGT, per germline. The CDR3 loop spans 14 amino acids. The specimen was cultured PBMCs, collected from culture after CMV antigen stimulation. This chain uses TRBV6-8 with TRBJ2-1; D gene unclear. This clonotype was sampled from a human donor in good health (CMV status not recorded). Some clones in this sample may be carry-over from other donors' samples. The CDR3 sequence is CASSYSRNYNEQFF. CDR3 DNA: TGTGCCAGCAGTTACTCGAGGAACTACAATGAGCAGTTCTTC.